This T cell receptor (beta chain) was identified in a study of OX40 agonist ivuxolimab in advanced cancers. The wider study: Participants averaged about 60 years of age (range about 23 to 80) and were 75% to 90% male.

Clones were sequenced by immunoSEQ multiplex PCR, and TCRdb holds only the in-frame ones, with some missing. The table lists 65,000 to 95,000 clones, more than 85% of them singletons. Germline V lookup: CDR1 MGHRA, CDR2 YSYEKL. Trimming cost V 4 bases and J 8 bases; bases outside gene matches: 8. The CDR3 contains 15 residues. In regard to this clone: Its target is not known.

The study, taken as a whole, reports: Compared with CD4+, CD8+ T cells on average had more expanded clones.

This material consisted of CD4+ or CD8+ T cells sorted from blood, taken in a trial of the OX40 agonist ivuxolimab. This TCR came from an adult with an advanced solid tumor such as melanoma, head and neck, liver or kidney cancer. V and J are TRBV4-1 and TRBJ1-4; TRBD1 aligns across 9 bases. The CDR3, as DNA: TGCGCCAGCAGCCCAGCCGGGACAGGGCACGAAAAACTGTTTTTT. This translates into CASSPAGTGHEKLFF.